A selection of T cell receptor beta chains follows, all from one sample in a study of T cell repertoires in breast cancer. TCRdb redid the calling of the emulsion pairing reads with MiXCR, one entry per CDR3 protein. This repertoire shows approximately 40,000 distinct CDR3 sequences, about 48% found once; its top ten account for roughly 60%. Source material: CD8+ T cells. Source of these receptors: a pool of human donors with breast cancer or a healthy control (not recorded which). Each CDR3 is given with its conserved first and last residue. A D gene is named only where the DNA matches it firmly. Only some rows state a clone size, as once, few, many or a class for expanded clones.

clone size | J gene | V gene | D gene | CDR3 protein | CDR3 DNA
many | TRBJ2-4 | TRBV4-2 | - | CASSHGPENIQYF | TGTGCCAGCAGCCACGGCCCGGAAAACATTCAGTACTTC
- | TRBJ2-7 | TRBV20-1 | TRBD1 | CSANAPPSGTVKSYEQYF | TGCAGTGCAAACGCCCCACCTTCCGGGACAGTTAAATCCTACGAGCAGTACTTC
- | TRBJ2-7 | TRBV27 | TRBD1 | CASSPDRGMYEQYF | TGTGCCAGCAGCCCGGACAGGGGCATGTACGAGCAGTACTTC
- | TRBJ2-1 | TRBV7-9 | - | CASSPTATSYRWNEQFF | TGTGCCAGCAGCCCGACTGCTACTAGCTACCGCTGGAATGAGCAGTTCTTC
few | TRBJ1-5 | TRBV27 | TRBD1 | CASSLDRGTQPQHF | TGTGCCAGCAGCTTGGACAGGGGGACTCAGCCCCAGCATTTT
- | TRBJ2-7 | TRBV5-1 | - | CASSLVSASYEQYF | TGCGCCAGCAGCTTGGTGTCGGCCTCCTACGAGCAGTACTTC
- | TRBJ1-5 | TRBV20-1 | - | CSARQGMNQPQHF | TGCAGTGCTAGGCAGGGGATGAATCAGCCCCAGCATTTT
few | TRBJ2-3 | TRBV3-1 | TRBD2 | CASSRGLADTDTQYF | TGTGCCAGCAGCAGGGGACTAGCGGACACAGATACGCAGTATTTT
- | TRBJ1-1 | TRBV10-2 | TRBD1 | CAILSGGNFLGGAGEAFF | TGCGCCATCCTGTCAGGGGGCAACTTCCTCGGAGGTGCCGGTGAAGCTTTCTTT
- | TRBJ2-7 | TRBV2 | - | CASSDRTYEQYF | TGTGCCAGCAGCGACAGGACCTACGAGCAGTACTTC